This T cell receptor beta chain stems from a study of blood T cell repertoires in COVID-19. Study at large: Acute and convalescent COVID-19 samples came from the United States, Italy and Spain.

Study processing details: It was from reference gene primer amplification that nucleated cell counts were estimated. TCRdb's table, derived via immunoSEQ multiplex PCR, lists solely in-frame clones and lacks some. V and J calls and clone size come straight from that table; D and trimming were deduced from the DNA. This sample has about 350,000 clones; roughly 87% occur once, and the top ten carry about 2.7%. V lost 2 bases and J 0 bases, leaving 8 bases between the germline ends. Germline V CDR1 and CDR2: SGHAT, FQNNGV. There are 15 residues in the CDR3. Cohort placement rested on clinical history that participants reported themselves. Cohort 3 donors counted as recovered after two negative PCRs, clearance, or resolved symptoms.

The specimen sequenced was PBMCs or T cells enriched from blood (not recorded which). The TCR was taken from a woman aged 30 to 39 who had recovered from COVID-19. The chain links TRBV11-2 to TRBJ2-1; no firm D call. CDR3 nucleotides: TGTGCCAGCAGCTTAAGATCCAGCTCCTACAATGAGCAGTTCTTC. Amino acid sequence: CASSLRSSSYNEQFF. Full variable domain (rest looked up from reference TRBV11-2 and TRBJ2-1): EAGVAQSPRYKIIEKRQSVAFWCNPISGHATLYWYQQILGQGPKLLIQFQNNGVVDDSQLPKDRFSAERLKGVDSTLKIQPAKLEDSAVYLCASSLRSSSYNEQFFGPGTRLTVL.